This T cell receptor (beta chain) was obtained from a study of neurological immune-mediated disorders. The table lists this clonotype with many counts. Whenever a sequencing run was performed, it yielded over 190 million TCR-beta sequences from 15-18 subjects. TCRdb re-analysed the 5' RACE reads in MiXCR, keeping a single row per CDR3 protein. The repertoire has fewer than 85,000 distinct CDR3 sequences, 4.3% of them found once; the top ten carry approximately 5.8%. Trimming left V 6 bases short and J 4 bases short, with 12 bases between. The CDR3 is 13 residues long. Time point meaning: longitudinal time-point 3. Libraries used 2 million unsorted PBMCs kept frozen in RNAlater.

Sample: PBMCs. The source is a woman in her sixties or seventies with multiple sclerosis. This chain links TRBV12-3 or TRBV12-4 with TRBJ1-1; D is unclear. This CDR3 reads CASSRGFVTEAFF. In nucleotides, the CDR3 is TGTGCCAGCAGCCGAGGGTTCGTCACTGAAGCTTTCTTT.